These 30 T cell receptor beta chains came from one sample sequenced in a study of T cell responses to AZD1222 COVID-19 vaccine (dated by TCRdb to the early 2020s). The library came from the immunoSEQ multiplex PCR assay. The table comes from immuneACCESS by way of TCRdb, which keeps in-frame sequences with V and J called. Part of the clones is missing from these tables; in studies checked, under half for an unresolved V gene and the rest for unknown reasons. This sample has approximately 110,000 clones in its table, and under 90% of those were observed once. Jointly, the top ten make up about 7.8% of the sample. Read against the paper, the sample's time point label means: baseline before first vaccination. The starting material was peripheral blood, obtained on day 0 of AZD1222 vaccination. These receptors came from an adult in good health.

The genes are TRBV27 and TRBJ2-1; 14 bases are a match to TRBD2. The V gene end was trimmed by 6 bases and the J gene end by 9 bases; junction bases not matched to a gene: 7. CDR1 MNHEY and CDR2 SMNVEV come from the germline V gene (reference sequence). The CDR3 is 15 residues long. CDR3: CASRTGTSGSIEQFF. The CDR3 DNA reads TGTGCCAGCAGGACCGGGACTAGCGGGAGCATTGAGCAGTTCTTC.

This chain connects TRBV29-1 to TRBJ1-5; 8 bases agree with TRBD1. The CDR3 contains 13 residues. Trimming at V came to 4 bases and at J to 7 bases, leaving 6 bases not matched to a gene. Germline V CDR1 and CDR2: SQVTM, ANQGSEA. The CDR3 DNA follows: TGCAGCGTTGCACAGGGGGTACGGCAGCCCCAGCATTTT. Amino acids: CSVAQGVRQPQHF.

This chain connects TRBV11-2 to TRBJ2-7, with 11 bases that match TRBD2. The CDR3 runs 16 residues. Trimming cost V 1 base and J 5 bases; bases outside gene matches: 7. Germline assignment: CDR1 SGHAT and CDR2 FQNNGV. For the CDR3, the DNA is TGTGCCAGCAGCTTAGCAAGGCTAGCGGGAGGCGACGAGCAGTACTTC. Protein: CASSLARLAGGDEQYF.

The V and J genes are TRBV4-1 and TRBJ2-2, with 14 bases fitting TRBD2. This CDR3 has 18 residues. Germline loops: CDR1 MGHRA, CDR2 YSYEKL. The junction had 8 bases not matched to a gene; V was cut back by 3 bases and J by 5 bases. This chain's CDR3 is CASSQAGLAGVGTGELFF. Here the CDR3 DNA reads TGCGCCAGCAGCCAGGCGGGACTAGCGGGAGTGGGAACCGGGGAGCTGTTTTTT.

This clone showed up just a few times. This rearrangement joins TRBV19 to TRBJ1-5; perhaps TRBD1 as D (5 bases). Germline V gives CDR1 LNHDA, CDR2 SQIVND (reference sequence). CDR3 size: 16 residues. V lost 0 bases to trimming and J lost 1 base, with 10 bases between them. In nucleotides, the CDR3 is TGTGCCAGTAGTATAGAGCCAGGGAGAAGCAATCAGCCCCAGCATTTT. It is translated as CASSIEPGRSNQPQHF. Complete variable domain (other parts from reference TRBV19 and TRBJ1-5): DGGITQSPKYLFRKEGQNVTLSCEQNLNHDAMYWYRQDPGQGLRLIYYSQIVNDFQKGDIAEGYSVSREKKESFPLTVTSAQKNPTAFYLCASSIEPGRSNQPQHFGDGTRLSIL.

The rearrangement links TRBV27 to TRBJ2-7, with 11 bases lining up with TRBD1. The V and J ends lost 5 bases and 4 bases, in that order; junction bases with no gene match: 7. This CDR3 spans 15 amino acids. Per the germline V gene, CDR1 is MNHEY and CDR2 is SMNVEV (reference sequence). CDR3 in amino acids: CASSPRTGGGYEQYF. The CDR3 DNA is TGTGCCAGCAGTCCTCGGACAGGGGGCGGGTACGAGCAGTACTTC.

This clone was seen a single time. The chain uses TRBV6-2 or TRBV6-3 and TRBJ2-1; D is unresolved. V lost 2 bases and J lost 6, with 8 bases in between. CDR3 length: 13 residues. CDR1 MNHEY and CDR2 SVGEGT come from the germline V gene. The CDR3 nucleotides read TGTGCCAGCAGTTACGACGGGCTCAATGAGCAGTTCTTC. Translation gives CASSYDGLNEQFF.

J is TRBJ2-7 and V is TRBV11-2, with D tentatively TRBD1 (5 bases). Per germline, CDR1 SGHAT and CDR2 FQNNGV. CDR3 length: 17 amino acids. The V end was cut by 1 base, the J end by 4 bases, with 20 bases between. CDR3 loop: CASSLVGGAVKPYEQYF. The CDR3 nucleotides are TGTGCCAGCAGCTTAGTCGGTGGGGCAGTTAAACCTTACGAGCAGTACTTC.

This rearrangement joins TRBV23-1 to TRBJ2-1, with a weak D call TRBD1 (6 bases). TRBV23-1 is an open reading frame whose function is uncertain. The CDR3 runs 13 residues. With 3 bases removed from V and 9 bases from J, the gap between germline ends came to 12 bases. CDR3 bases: TGCGCCAGCAGTCATCCCAGGGGTGGTGAGCAGTTCTTC. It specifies CASSHPRGGEQFF.

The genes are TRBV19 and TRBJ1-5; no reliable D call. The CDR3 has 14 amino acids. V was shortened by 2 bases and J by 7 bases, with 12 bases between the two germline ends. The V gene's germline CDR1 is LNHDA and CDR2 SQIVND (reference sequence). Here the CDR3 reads CASSIRDPEQPQHF. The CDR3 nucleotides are TGTGCCAGTAGTATAAGGGATCCGGAACAGCCCCAGCATTTT. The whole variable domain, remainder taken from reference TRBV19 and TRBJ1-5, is DGGITQSPKYLFRKEGQNVTLSCEQNLNHDAMYWYRQDPGQGLRLIYYSQIVNDFQKGDIAEGYSVSREKKESFPLTVTSAQKNPTAFYLCASSIRDPEQPQHFGDGTRLSIL.

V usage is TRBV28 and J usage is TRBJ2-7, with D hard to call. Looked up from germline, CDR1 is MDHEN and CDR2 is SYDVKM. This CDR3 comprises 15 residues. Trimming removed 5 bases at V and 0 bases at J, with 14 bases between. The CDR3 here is CASSPPGPISYEQYF. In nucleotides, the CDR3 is TGTGCCAGCAGTCCCCCGGGCCCGATCTCCTACGAGCAGTACTTC. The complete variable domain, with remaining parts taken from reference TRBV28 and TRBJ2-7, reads DVKVTQSSRYLVKRTGEKVFLECVQDMDHENMFWYRQDPGLGLRLIYFSYDVKMKEKGDIPEGYSVSREKKERFSLILESASTNQTSMYLCASSPPGPISYEQYFGPGTRLTVT.

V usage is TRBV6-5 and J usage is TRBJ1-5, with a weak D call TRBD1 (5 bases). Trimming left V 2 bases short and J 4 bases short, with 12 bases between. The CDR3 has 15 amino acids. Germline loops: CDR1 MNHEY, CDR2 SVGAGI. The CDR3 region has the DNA TGTGCCAGCAGTTACGGCCAGGGTTTGAATCAGCCCCAGCATTTT. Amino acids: CASSYGQGLNQPQHF.

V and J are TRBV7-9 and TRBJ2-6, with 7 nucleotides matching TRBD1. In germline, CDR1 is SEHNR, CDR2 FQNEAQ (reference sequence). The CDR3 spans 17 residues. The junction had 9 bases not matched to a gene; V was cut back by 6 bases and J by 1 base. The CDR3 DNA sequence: TGTGCCAGCAGGTCGGGACAGCCCCCTTCTGGGGCCAACGTCCTGACTTTC. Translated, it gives CASRSGQPPSGANVLTF.

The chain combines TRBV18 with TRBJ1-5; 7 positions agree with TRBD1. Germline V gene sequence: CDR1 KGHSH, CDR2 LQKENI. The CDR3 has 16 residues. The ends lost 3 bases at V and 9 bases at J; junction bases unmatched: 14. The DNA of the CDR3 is TGTGCCAGCTCACCCTCGAGGGGGCCGATGGCAGGGCCCCAGCATTTT. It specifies CASSPSRGPMAGPQHF. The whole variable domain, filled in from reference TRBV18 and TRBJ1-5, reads NAGVMQNPRHLVRRRGQEARLRCSPMKGHSHVYWYRQLPEEGLKFMVYLQKENIIDESGMPKERFSAEFPKEGPSILRIQQVVRGDSAAYFCASSPSRGPMAGPQHFGDGTRLSIL.

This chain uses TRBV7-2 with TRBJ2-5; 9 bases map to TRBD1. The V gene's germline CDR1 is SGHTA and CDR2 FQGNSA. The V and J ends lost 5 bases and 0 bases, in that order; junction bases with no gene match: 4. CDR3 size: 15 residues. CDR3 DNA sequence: TGTGCCAGCAGCCCCCGGACAGGGGACCAAGAGACCCAGTACTTC. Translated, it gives CASSPRTGDQETQYF.

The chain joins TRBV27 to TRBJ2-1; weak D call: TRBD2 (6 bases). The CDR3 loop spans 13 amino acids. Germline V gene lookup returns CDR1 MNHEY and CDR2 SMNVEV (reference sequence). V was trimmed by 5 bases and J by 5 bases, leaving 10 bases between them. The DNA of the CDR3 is TGTGCCAGCAGTCACGGGACTGACAATGAGCAGTTCTTC. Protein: CASSHGTDNEQFF.

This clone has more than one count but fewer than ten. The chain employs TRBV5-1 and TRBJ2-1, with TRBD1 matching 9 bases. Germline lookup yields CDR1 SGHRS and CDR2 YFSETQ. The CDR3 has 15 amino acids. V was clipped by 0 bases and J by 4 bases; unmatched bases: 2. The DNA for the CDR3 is TGCGCCAGCAGCTTGGGGGGACAGGGTTACAATGAGCAGTTCTTC. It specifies CASSLGGQGYNEQFF.

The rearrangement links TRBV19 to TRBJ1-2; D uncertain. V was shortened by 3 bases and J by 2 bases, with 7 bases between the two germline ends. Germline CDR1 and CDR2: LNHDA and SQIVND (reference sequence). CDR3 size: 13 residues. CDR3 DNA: TGTGCCAGTAGTATCGAAGCGAACTATGGCTACACCTTC. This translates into CASSIEANYGYTF. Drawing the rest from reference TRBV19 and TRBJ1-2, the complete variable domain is DGGITQSPKYLFRKEGQNVTLSCEQNLNHDAMYWYRQDPGQGLRLIYYSQIVNDFQKGDIAEGYSVSREKKESFPLTVTSAQKNPTAFYLCASSIEANYGYTFGSGTRLTVV.

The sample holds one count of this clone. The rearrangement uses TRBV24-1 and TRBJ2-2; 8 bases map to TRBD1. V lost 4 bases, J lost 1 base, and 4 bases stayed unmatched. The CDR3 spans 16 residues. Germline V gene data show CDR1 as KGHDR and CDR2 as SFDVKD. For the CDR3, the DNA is TGTGCCACCAGTGAATCCGGGACAGGGAACACCGGGGAGCTGTTTTTT. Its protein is CATSESGTGNTGELFF.

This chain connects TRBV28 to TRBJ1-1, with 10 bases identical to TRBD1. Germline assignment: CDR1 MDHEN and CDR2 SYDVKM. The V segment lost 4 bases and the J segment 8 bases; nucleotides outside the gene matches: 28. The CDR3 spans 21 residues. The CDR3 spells CASSWRQGAIPTSSSFLEAFF. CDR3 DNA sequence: TGTGCCAGCAGTTGGCGACAGGGGGCGATTCCTACCTCTTCATCGTTTCTAGAAGCTTTCTTT.

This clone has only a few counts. In DNA form, the CDR3 reads TGTGCCAGCAGCCCGGGACCTTTGAACACCGGGGAGCTGTTTTTT. This sequence encodes CASSPGPLNTGELFF. The chain uses TRBV5-4 and TRBJ2-2; either TRBD1 or TRBD2 may supply D (5 bases each). The CDR3 consists of 15 residues. Germline V gene sequence: CDR1 SGHNT, CDR2 YYREEE (reference sequence). Trimming removed 4 bases at V and 1 base at J, with 11 bases between.

Written as DNA, the CDR3 is TGTGCCAGCAGTTTGGGTCGGCGGGCGCGCCCCTACGAGCAGTACTTC. It translates to CASSLGRRARPYEQYF. V usage is TRBV28 and J usage is TRBJ2-7, with D maybe TRBD2 (5 bases). V lost 3 bases and J 2 bases, leaving 17 bases between the germline ends. Germline CDR1 reads MDHEN; CDR2 reads SYDVKM. The CDR3 contains 16 residues.

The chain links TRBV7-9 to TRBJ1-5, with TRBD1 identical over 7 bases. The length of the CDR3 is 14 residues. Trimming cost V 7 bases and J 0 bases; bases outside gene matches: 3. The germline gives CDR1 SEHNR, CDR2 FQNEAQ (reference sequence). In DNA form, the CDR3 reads TGTGCCAGCAACACAGGGGATAGCAATCAGCCCCAGCATTTT. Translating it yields CASNTGDSNQPQHF.

CDR3 loop: CASSQERRGASGRSYNEQFF. As DNA, the CDR3 is TGCGCCAGCAGCCAAGAAAGACGGGGGGCTAGCGGGAGATCCTACAATGAGCAGTTCTTC. The chain is built from TRBV4-1 and TRBJ2-1, with 10 bases that match TRBD2. This CDR3 region has 20 residues. V shed 0 bases, J shed 1 base, and the junction held 12 bases outside the gene matches. Germline V gives CDR1 MGHRA, CDR2 YSYEKL.

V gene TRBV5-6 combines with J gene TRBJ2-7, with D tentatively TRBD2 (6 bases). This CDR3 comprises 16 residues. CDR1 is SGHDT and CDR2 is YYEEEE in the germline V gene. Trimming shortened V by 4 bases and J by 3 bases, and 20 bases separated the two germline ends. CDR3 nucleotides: TGTGCCAGCAGCCCCTCCGGAGGGTCCAGAGGCTACGAGCAGTACTTC. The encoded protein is CASSPSGGSRGYEQYF. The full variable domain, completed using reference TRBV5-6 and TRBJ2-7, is DAGVTQSPTHLIKTRGQQVTLRCSPKSGHDTVSWYQQALGQGPQFIFQYYEEEERQRGNFPDRFSGHQFPNYSSELNVNALLLGDSALYLCASSPSGGSRGYEQYFGPGTRLTVT.

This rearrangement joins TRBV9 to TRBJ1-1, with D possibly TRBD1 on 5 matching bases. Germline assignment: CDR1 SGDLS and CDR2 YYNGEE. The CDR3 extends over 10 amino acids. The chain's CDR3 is CASGPGGAFF. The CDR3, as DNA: TGTGCGAGCGGACCCGGGGGAGCTTTCTTT.

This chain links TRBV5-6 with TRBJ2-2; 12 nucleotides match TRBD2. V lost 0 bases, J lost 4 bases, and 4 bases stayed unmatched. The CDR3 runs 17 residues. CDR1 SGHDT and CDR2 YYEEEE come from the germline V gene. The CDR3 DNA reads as TGTGCCAGCAGCTTGGCCGGACTAGCGGGACGCACCGGGGAGCTGTTTTTT. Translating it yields CASSLAGLAGRTGELFF.

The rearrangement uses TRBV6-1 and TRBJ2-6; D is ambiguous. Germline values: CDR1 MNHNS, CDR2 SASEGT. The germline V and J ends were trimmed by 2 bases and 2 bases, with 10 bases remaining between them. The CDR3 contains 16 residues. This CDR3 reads CASSELDGPGANVLTF. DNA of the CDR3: TGTGCCAGCAGTGAACTGGACGGACCTGGGGCCAACGTCCTGACTTTC.

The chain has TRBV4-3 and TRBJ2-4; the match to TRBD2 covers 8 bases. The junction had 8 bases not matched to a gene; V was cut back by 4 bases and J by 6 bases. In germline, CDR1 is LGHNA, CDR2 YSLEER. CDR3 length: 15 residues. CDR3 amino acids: CASSPYSGGGNIQYF. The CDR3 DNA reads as TGCGCCAGCAGCCCCTACTCCGGGGGGGGAAACATTCAGTACTTC.

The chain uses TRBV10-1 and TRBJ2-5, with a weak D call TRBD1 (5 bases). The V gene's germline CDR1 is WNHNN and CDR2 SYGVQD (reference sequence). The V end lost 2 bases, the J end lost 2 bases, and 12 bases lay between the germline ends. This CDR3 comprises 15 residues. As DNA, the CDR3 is TGCGCCAGCAGTGAGGGGTCAGGGTCACAAGAGACCCAGTACTTC. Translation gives CASSEGSGSQETQYF.